The rows below give T cell receptor beta chains drawn from one sample of a study of T cell clonotyping in hematopoietic cell transplantation. TCRdb keeps only in-frame clones here, not all; method: immunoSEQ multiplex PCR. The sample consists of some 7,000 clones, about 91% of them appearing once. The sequencing used peripheral blood mononuclear cells, collected before stem cell transplant. Receptors originate from a man under 40 with acute myeloid leukemia. Some clones in this sample may be carry-over from other donors' samples. CDR3s include the opening cysteine and the closing phenylalanine or tryptophan. D genes are given only for firm matches. Rows give clone size only sometimes, using once, few, many, or a class for an expanded clone.

D | J | V | size | CDR3 | DNA
TRBD2 | TRBJ2-6 | TRBV10-2 | few | CASSDREAANVLTF | TGCGCCAGCAGCGACCGGGAGGCGGCCAACGTCCTGACTTTC
NA | TRBJ1-3 | TRBV6-6 | NA | CASSYSGGGRNTIYF | TGTGCCAGCAGTTACTCGGGGGGAGGGAGAAACACCATATATTTT
NA | TRBJ1-5 | TRBV27 | NA | CASSFRSGSNQPQHF | TGTGCCAGCAGTTTTCGGTCGGGTAGCAATCAGCCCCAGCATTTT
NA | TRBJ2-7 | TRBV19 | NA | CASSIDSSYEQYF | TGTGCCAGTAGTATCGATAGTTCCTACGAGCAGTACTTC
NA | TRBJ1-1 | TRBV19 | NA | CASSQAIGGEGRAFF | TGTGCCAGTAGCCAGGCCATCGGGGGGGAAGGTCGGGCTTTCTTT
TRBD2 | TRBJ2-7 | TRBV6-6 | once | CASSLGGGEQYF | TGTGCCAGCAGTCTTGGGGGGGGAGAGCAGTACTTC
TRBD1 | TRBJ2-7 | TRBV5-1 | NA | CASSPGQARAYEQYF | TGCGCCAGCAGCCCCGGACAGGCAAGAGCGTACGAGCAGTACTTC
NA | TRBJ1-5 | TRBV18 | NA | CASSLSSGINQPQHF | TGTGCCAGCTCACTAAGTTCGGGTATCAATCAGCCCCAGCATTTT
TRBD2 | TRBJ2-1 | TRBV27 | NA | CASCSGRVSYNEQFF | TGTGCCAGCTGTAGCGGGAGGGTCTCCTACAATGAGCAGTTCTTC
NA | TRBJ2-2 | TRBV25-1 | NA | CASSWSDTGELFF | TGTGCCAGCAGTTGGTCAGACACCGGGGAGCTGTTTTTT
NA | TRBJ2-5 | TRBV5-1 | NA | CASSLVRETQYF | TGCGCCAGCAGCTTGGTTCGGGAGACCCAGTACTTC
NA | TRBJ2-6 | TRBV7-2 | NA | CASSPNRYSSGANVLTF | TGTGCCAGCAGCCCCAACAGGTACTCCTCTGGGGCCAACGTCCTGACTTTC
NA | TRBJ2-3 | TRBV18 | NA | CASSPPITTGRTDTQYF | TGTGCCAGCTCACCACCAATTACGACAGGTCGCACAGATACGCAGTATTTT
TRBD2 | TRBJ2-3 | TRBV27 | once | CASSLFLAGSTDTQYF | TGTGCCAGCAGTTTATTCCTAGCGGGGTCCACAGATACGCAGTATTTT
NA | TRBJ2-1 | TRBV4-1 | NA | CASSHPRGSEQFF | TGCGCCAGCAGCCACCCCCGGGGGTCTGAGCAGTTCTTC
TRBD1 | TRBJ1-1 | TRBV28 | NA | CASSLTLLTGRGTEAFF | TGTGCCAGCAGTTTAACCCTTCTGACAGGGAGGGGCACTGAAGCTTTCTTT
NA | TRBJ2-2 | TRBV29-1 | NA | CSVEPVPGELFF | TGCAGCGTTGAACCTGTCCCCGGGGAGCTGTTTTTT
NA | TRBJ2-5 | TRBV29-1 | few | CSVWGKETQYF | TGCAGCGTGTGGGGGAAAGAGACCCAGTACTTC
NA | TRBJ2-1 | TRBV7-2 | NA | CASSVRRLVSSYNEQFF | TGTGCCAGCAGCGTCCGCCGACTAGTGAGCTCCTACAATGAGCAGTTCTTC
NA | TRBJ1-6 | TRBV30 | NA | CACSQGTNSPLHF | TGTGCCTGCTCCCAAGGGACTAATTCACCCCTCCACTTT
NA | TRBJ1-2 | TRBV6-1 | NA | CASSEAGETSYTF | TGTGCCAGCAGTGAAGCGGGGGAGACGAGCTACACCTTC
NA | TRBJ2-5 | TRBV6-5 | NA | CASSSQETQYF | TGTGCCAGCAGTTCTCAAGAGACCCAGTACTTC
NA | TRBJ1-1 | TRBV7-8 | NA | CASRWGENTEAFF | TGTGCCAGCAGATGGGGGGAGAACACTGAAGCTTTCTTT
NA | TRBJ1-2 | TRBV15 | NA | CATSRDKGTDYGYTF | TGTGCCACCAGCAGAGATAAGGGGACGGACTATGGCTACACCTTC
TRBD1 | TRBJ2-3 | TRBV6-5 | NA | CASSYRQGTDTQYF | TGTGCCAGCAGTTACCGACAGGGGACAGATACGCAGTATTTT
NA | TRBJ1-2 | TRBV2 | NA | CASRTREGAVDLANYGYTF | TGTGCCAGCAGAACCCGGGAGGGCGCGGTTGACCTAGCTAACTATGGCTACACCTTC
TRBD2 | TRBJ2-1 | TRBV30 | once | CACPTSGSVGEQFF | TGTGCCTGCCCCACTAGCGGGAGCGTGGGTGAGCAGTTCTTC
NA | TRBJ1-2 | TRBV30 | few | CAWSLGINYGYTF | TGTGCCTGGAGTCTCGGGATTAACTATGGCTACACCTTC
NA | TRBJ2-1 | TRBV20-1 | NA | CSASEVAEQFF | TGCAGTGCTAGTGAGGTGGCTGAGCAGTTCTTC
TRBD1 | TRBJ1-2 | TRBV10-3 | NA | CAIRASGTGNGYTF | TGTGCCATCAGGGCTTCCGGGACAGGGAATGGCTACACCTTC
NA | TRBJ1-1 | TRBV30 | NA | CAWSVSTEASF | TGTGCCTGGTCAGTGAGCACTGAAGCTTCCTTT
NA | TRBJ2-7 | TRBV30 | NA | CAWSTSYEQYF | TGTGCCTGGAGTACCTCCTACGAGCAGTACTTC
NA | TRBJ2-7 | TRBV10-3 | NA | CATAEGEQYF | TGTGCCACCGCCGAAGGGGAGCAGTACTTC
NA | TRBJ2-7 | TRBV4-3 | NA | CASSQDGGAVYEQYF | TGCGCCAGCAGCCAAGATGGTGGAGCGGTCTACGAGCAGTACTTC